This TCR beta chain was retrieved from a study of control samples from healthy donors and cancer patients. The CDR3 totals 15 residues. The V and J ends lost 5 bases and 1 base, in that order; junction bases with no gene match: 6. Per germline, CDR1 SGHTA and CDR2 FQGNSA. Using immunoSEQ multiplex PCR, the repertoire was profiled, and TCRdb retains in-frame clones only, with some absent. The table shows 80,000 or so clones, with about 95% occurring only once. The chain has TRBV7-2 and TRBJ1-1; TRBD1 aligns across 8 bases. The origin of this receptor is a woman aged 40-49 years in good health. Sequenced sample: blood. CDR3 residues: CASSPPGQGNTEAFF. The CDR3, as DNA: TGTGCCAGCAGCCCCCCCGGACAGGGGAACACTGAAGCTTTCTTT.